This record looks at one T cell receptor beta chain sequence and its context. What it recognizes is unknown. Trimming removed 6 bases from V and 0 bases from J, with 9 bases in between. Germline CDR1 reads SQVTM; CDR2 reads ANQGSEA. This CDR3 is 13 amino acids long. The sample belongs to a study of blood T cells in healthy people across ages. Study-wide points: Donors of long life had a larger count of naive CD4+ cells and greater diversity than aged donors.

Alongside a J-beta primer mix, a sample-barcoded 5' primer served in a second PCR lasting roughly 6 to 11 cycles. All cDNA molecules were each tagged by a template-switch adaptor with 12 random nucleotides. A minimum of 2.5 million CDR3-containing paired-end reads was obtained for each sample. Each CDR3 protein is one row after TCRdb ran MiXCR on the 5' RACE reads. This table has 750,000 to 1,000,000 distinct CDR3 sequences, about 27% appearing once. This sample was also put to use in a study of T cells of mothers and their children. According to that study: Reads obtained per mother exceeded 8.5 million TCR beta CDR3 reads, with some 3 million obtained per child.

This TCR was recovered from a woman aged 35 to 49 in good health. Sequencing input: blood. V usage is TRBV29-1 and J usage is TRBJ1-5, with D unresolved. CDR3 sequence reads: CSVARYSNQPQHF. In DNA, the CDR3 is TGCAGCGTGGCAAGATATAGCAATCAGCCCCAGCATTTT.